This T cell receptor beta chain was retrieved from a study of cytomegalovirus exposure and HLA in healthy donors. Study details: Researchers previously reported finding 90 million to 130 million unique TCR beta sequences from approximately 200 million T cells.

About this clone: Antigen specificity is unknown.

PCR employed 60 Vbeta and 13 Jbeta primers. Assay used: immunoSEQ multiplex PCR; TCRdb lists only in-frame clones, some missing. The table lists over 150,000 clones, roughly 75% of them singletons, with under 1.5% in the top ten. Study observations and caveats: Within the data, a cluster of highly shared sequence variants was likely a sequencing artifact. High sensitivity and specificity were reportedly achieved when the classifier diagnosed cytomegalovirus status. A later analysis revealed that TCR association rates differed between HLA loci, peaking at DRB1 and bottoming out at HLA-C.

The CDR3 sequence is 16 residues long. Trimming took 1 base from V and 2 from J, leaving 12 bases between them. Germline values: CDR1 MGHRA, CDR2 YSYEKL. This TCR derives from a man aged 18 to 29 in good health and CMV-seronegative. This chain links TRBV4-1 with TRBJ1-3; possibly TRBD1 for D (5 bases). Input material: PBMCs. The CDR3 here is CASSQVAREAGNTIYF. The CDR3 coding sequence is TGCGCCAGCAGCCAAGTGGCCAGGGAGGCTGGAAACACCATATATTTT.